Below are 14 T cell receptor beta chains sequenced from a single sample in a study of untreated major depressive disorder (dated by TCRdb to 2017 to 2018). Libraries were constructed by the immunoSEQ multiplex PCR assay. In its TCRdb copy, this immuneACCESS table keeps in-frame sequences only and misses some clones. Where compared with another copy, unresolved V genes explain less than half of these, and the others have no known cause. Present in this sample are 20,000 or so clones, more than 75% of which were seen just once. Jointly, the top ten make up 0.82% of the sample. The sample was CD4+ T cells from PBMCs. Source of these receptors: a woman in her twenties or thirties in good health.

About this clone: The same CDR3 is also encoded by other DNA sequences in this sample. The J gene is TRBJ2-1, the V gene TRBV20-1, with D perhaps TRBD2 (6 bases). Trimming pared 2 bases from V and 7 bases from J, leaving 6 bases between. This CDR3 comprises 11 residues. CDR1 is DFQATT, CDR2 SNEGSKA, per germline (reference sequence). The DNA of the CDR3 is TGCAGTGCTAGACGGGGGAATGAGCAGTTCTTC. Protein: CSARRGNEQFF.

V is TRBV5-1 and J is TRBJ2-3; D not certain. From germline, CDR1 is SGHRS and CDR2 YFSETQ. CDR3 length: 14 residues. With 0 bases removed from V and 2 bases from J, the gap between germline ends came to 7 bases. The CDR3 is CASSLGQTTDTQYF. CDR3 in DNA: TGCGCCAGCAGCTTGGGCCAAACCACAGATACGCAGTATTTT.

CDR3 sequence: CASRERSFGGEQYF. Written as DNA, the CDR3 is TGTGCCAGCAGGGAGCGGTCCTTTGGGGGGGAGCAGTACTTC. The V call is TRBV2, the J call TRBJ2-7, with a possible D match to TRBD2 (6 bases). The CDR3 has 14 residues. Trimming pared 6 bases from V and 7 bases from J, leaving 19 bases between. The germline gives CDR1 SNHLY, CDR2 FYNNEI. The full variable domain, with the rest looked up from reference TRBV2 and TRBJ2-7, is EPEVTQTPSHQVTQMGQEVILRCVPISNHLYFYWYRQILGQKVEFLVSFYNNEISEKSEIFDDQFSVERPDGSNFTLKIRSTKLEDSAMYFCASRERSFGGEQYFGPGTRLTVT.

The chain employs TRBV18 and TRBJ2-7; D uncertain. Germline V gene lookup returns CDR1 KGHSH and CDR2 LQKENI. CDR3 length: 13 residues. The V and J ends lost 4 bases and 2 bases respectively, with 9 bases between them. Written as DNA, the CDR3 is TGTGCCAGCTCACGCGAGGCGGCCTACGAGCAGTACTTC. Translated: CASSREAAYEQYF.

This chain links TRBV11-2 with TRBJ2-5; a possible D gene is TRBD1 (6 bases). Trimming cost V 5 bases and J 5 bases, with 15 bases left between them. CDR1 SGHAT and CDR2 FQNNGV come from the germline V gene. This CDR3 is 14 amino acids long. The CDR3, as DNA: TGTGCCAGCAGCCCACGTCTTGGGGGCGAGACCCAGTACTTC. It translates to CASSPRLGGETQYF. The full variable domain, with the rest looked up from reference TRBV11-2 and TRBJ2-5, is EAGVAQSPRYKIIEKRQSVAFWCNPISGHATLYWYQQILGQGPKLLIQFQNNGVVDDSQLPKDRFSAERLKGVDSTLKIQPAKLEDSAVYLCASSPRLGGETQYFGPGTRLLVL.

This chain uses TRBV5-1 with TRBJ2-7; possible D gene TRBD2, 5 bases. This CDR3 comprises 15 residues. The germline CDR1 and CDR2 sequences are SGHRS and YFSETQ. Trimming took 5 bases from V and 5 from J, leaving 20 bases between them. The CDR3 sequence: CASRRLLENFNEQYF. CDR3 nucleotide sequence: TGCGCCAGCAGAAGGTTACTAGAGAACTTCAACGAGCAGTACTTC.

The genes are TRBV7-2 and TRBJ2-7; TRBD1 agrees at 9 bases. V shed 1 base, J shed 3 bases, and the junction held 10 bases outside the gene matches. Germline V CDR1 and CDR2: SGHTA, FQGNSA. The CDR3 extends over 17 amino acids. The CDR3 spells CASSLGSTGQGVYEQYF. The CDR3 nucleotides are TGTGCCAGCAGCTTAGGAAGTACGGGACAGGGCGTCTACGAGCAGTACTTC.

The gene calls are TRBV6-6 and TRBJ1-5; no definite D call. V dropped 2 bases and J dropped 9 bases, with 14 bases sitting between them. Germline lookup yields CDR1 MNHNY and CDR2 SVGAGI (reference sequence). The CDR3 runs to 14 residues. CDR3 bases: TGTGCCAGCAGTTACGGGCAGGTGACGCGGCCCCAGCATTTT. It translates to CASSYGQVTRPQHF.

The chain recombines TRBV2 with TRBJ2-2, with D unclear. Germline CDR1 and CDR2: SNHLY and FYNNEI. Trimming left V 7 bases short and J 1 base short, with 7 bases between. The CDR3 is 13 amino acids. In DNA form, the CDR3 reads TGTGCCAGCACCCCCCTGAACACCGGGGAGCTGTTTTTT. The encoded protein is CASTPLNTGELFF. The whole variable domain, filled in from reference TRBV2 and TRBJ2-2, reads EPEVTQTPSHQVTQMGQEVILRCVPISNHLYFYWYRQILGQKVEFLVSFYNNEISEKSEIFDDQFSVERPDGSNFTLKIRSTKLEDSAMYFCASTPLNTGELFFGEGSRLTVL.

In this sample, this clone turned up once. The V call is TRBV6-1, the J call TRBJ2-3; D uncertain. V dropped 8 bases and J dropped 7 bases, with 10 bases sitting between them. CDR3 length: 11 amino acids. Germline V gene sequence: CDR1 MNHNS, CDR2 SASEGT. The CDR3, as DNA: TGTGCCAGCCGACTCACGAATACGCAGTATTTT. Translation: CASRLTNTQYF.

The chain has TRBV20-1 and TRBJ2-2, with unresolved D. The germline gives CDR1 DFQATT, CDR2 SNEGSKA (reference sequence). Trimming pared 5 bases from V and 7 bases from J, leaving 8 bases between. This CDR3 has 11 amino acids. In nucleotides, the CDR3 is TGCAGTGCTCCCTATTACGGGGAGCTGTTTTTT. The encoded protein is CSAPYYGELFF.

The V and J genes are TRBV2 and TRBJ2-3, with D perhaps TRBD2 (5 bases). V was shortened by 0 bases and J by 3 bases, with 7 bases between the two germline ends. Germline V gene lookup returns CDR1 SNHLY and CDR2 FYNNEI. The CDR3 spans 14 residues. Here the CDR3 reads CASSEASVTDTQYF. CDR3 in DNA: TGTGCCAGCAGTGAAGCTAGCGTTACAGATACGCAGTATTTT.

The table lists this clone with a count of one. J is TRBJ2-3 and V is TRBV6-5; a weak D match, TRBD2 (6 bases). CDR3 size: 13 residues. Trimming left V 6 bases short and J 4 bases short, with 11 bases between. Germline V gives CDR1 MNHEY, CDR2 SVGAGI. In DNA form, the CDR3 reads TGTGCCAGCAGGCCCGGGAGCGCAGATACGCAGTATTTT. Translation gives CASRPGSADTQYF.

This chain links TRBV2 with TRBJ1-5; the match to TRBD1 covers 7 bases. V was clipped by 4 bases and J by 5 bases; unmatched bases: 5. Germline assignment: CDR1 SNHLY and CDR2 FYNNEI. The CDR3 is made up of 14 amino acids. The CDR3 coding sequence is TGTGCCAGCAGTGGACAGGGAATACATCAGCCCCAGCATTTT. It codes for CASSGQGIHQPQHF.